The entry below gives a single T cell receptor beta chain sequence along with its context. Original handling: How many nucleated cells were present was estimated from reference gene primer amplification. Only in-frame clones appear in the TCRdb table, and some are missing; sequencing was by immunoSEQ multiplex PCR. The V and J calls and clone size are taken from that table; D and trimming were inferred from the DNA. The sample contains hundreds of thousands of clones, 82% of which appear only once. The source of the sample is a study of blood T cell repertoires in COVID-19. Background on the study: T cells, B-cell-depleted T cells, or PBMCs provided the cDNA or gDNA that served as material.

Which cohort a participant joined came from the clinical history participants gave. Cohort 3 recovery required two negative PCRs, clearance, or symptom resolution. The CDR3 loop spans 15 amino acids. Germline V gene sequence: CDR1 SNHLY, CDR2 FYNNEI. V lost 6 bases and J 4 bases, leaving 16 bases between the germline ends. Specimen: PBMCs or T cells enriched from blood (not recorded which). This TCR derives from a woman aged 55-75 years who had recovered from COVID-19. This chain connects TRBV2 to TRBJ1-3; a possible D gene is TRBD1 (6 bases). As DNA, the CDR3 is TGTGCCAGCAGGACCGCCGGGACAAGGGGAAACACCATATATTTT. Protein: CASRTAGTRGNTIYF.